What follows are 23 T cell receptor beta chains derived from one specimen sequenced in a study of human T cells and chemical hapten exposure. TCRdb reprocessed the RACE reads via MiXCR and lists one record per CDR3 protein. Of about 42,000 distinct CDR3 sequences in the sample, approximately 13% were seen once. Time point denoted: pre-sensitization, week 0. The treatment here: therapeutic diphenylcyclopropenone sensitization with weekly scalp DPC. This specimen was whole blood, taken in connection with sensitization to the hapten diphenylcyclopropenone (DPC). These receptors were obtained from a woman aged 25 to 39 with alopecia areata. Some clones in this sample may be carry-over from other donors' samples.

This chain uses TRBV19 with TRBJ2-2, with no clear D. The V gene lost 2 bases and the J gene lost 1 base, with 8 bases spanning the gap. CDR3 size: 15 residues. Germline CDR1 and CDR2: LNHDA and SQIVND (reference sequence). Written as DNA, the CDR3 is TGTGCCAGTAGTATACCGGATTTGAACACCGGGGAGCTGTTTTTT. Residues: CASSIPDLNTGELFF. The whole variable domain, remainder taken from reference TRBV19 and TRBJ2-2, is DGGITQSPKYLFRKEGQNVTLSCEQNLNHDAMYWYRQDPGQGLRLIYYSQIVNDFQKGDIAEGYSVSREKKESFPLTVTSAQKNPTAFYLCASSIPDLNTGELFFGEGSRLTVL.

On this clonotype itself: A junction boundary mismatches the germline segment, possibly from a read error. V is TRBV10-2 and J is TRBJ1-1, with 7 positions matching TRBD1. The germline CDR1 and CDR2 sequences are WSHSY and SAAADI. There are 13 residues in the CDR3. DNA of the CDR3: TGCACCAGCAATCGACAGGGTAACACTGAAGCTTTCTTT. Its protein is CTSNRQGNTEAFF.

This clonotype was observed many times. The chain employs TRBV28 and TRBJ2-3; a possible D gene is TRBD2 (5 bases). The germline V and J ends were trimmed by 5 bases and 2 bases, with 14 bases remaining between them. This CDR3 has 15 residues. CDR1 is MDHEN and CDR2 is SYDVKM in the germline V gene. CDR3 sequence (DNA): TGTGCCAGCAGTCTGGACTCCTTCTACACAGATACGCAGTATTTT. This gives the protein CASSLDSFYTDTQYF.

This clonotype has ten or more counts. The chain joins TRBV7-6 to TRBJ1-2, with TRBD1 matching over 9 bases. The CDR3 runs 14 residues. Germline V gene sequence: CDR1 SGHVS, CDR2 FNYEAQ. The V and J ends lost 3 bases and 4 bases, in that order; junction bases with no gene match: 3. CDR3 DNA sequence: TGTGCCAGCAGCTTGGGACAGGGTTCCTATGGCTACACCTTC. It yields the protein CASSLGQGSYGYTF.

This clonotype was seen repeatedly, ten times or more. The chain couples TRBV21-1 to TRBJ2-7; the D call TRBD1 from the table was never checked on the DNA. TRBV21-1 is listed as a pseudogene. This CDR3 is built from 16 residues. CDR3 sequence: CASSSYRDRETYEQYF. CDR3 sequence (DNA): TGTGCCAGCAGCTCCTACCGGGACAGGGAAACCTACGAGCAGTACTTC.

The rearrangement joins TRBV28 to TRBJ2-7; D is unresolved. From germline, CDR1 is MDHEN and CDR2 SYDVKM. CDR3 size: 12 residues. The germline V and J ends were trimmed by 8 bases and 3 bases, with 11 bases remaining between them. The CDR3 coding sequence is TGTGCCAGCGTAAGAGGTCGCTACGAGCAGTACTTC. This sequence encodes CASVRGRYEQYF.

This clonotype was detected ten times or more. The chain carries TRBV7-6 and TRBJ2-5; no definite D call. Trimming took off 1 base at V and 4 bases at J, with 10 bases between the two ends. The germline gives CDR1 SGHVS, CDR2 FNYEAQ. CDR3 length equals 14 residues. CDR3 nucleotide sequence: TGTGCCAGCAGCTTAGTTGGAACGGGAGAGACCCAGTACTTC. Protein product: CASSLVGTGETQYF.

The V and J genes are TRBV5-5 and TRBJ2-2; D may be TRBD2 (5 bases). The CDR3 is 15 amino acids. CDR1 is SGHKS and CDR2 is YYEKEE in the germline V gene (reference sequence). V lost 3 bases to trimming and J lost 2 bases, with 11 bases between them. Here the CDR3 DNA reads TGTGCCAGCAGCTCCAGGACTGGAAACACCGGGGAGCTGTTTTTT. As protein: CASSSRTGNTGELFF.

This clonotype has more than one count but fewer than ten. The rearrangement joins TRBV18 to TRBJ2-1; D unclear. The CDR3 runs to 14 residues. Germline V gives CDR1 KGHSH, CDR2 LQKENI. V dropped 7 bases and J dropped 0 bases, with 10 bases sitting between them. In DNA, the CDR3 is TGTGCCAGCTTCAGCATACTCTCCTACAATGAGCAGTTCTTC. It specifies CASFSILSYNEQFF.

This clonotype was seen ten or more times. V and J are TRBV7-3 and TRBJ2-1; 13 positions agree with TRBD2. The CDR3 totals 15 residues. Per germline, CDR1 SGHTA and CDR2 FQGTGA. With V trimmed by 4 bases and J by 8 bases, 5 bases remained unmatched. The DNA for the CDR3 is TGTGCCAGCAGCTCAGGACTAGCGGGAGTGGATGAGCAGTTCTTC. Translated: CASSSGLAGVDEQFF.

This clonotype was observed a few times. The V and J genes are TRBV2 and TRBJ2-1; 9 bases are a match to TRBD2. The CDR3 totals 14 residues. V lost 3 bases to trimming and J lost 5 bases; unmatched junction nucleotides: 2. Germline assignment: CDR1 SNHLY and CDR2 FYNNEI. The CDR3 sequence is CASSEVAGDNEQFF. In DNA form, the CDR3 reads TGTGCCAGCAGTGAGGTAGCGGGGGACAATGAGCAGTTCTTC. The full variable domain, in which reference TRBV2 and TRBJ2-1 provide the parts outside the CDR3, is EPEVTQTPSHQVTQMGQEVILRCVPISNHLYFYWYRQILGQKVEFLVSFYNNEISEKSEIFDDQFSVERPDGSNFTLKIRSTKLEDSAMYFCASSEVAGDNEQFFGPGTRLTVL.

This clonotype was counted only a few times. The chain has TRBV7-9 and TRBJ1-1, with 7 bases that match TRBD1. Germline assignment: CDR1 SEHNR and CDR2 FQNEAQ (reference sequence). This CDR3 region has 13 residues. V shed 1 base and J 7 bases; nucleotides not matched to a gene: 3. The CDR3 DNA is TGTGCCAGCAGCTTAGGGGGGACAGTTGAAGCTTTCTTT. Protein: CASSLGGTVEAFF.

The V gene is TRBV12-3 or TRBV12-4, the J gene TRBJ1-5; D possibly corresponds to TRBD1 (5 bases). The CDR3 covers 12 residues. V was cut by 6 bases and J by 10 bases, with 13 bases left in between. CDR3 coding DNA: TGTGCCAGCAGCAAAGGCGGGGGTCCCCAGCATTTT. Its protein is CASSKGGGPQHF.

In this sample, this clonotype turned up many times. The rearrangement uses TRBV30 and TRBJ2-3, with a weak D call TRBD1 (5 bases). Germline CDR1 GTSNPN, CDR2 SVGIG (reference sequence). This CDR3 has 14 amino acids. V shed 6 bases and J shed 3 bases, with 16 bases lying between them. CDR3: CACRTSAGTDTQYF. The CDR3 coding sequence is TGTGCCTGTCGGACCTCCGCAGGGACAGATACGCAGTATTTT.

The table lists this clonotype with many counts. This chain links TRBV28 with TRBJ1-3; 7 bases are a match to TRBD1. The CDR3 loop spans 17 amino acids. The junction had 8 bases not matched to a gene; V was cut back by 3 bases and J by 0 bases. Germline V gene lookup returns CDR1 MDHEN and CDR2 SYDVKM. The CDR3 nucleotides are TGTGCCAGCAGTTTTACGGGACAGTCAAGCTCTGGAAACACCATATATTTT. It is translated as CASSFTGQSSSGNTIYF. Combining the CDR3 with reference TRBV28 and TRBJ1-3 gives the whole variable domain DVKVTQSSRYLVKRTGEKVFLECVQDMDHENMFWYRQDPGLGLRLIYFSYDVKMKEKGDIPEGYSVSREKKERFSLILESASTNQTSMYLCASSFTGQSSSGNTIYFGEGSWLTVV.

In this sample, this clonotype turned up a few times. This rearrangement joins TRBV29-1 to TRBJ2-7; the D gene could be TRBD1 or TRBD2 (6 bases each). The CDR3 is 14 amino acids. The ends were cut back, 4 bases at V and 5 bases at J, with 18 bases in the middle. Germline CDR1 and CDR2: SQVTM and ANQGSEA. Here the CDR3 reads CSVVGGRAVDEQYF. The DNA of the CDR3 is TGCAGCGTTGTGGGGGGCCGAGCCGTAGACGAGCAGTACTTC.

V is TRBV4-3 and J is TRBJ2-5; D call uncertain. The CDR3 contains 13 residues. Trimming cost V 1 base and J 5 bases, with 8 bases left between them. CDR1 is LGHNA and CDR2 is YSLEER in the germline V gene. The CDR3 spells CASSQVLGETQYF. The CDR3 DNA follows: TGCGCCAGCAGCCAAGTCCTAGGGGAGACCCAGTACTTC.

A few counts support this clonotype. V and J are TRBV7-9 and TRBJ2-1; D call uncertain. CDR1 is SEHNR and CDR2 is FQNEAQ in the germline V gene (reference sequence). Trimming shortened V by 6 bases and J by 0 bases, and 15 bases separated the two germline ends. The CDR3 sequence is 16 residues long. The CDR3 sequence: CASSSRNLSSYNEQFF. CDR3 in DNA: TGTGCCAGCAGTTCTCGAAACTTGAGCTCCTACAATGAGCAGTTCTTC. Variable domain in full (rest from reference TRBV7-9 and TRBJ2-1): DTGVSQNPRHKITKRGQNVTFRCDPISEHNRLYWYRQTLGQGPEFLTYFQNEAQLEKSRLLSDRFSAERPKGSFSTLEIQRTEQGDSAMYLCASSSRNLSSYNEQFFGPGTRLTVL.

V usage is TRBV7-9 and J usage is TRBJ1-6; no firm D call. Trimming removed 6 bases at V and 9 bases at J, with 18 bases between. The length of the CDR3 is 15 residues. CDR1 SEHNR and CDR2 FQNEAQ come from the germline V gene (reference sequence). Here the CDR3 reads CASRTGEGDVSPLHF. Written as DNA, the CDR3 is TGTGCCAGCAGAACCGGGGAGGGAGATGTTTCACCCCTCCACTTT.

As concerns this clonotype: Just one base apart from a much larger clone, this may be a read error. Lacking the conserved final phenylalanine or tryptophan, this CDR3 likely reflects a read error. The CDR3 DNA sequence: TGCAGTGCTAGAGATAGCCTAGCGAGCACAGATACGCAGTATTGT. This sequence encodes CSARDSLASTDTQYC. This chain links TRBV20-1 with TRBJ2-3; tentative D call: TRBD2 (6 bases). The V end lost 0 bases, the J end lost 0 bases, and 10 bases lay between the germline ends. The germline gives CDR1 DFQATT, CDR2 SNEGSKA (reference sequence). The CDR3 is made up of 15 amino acids.

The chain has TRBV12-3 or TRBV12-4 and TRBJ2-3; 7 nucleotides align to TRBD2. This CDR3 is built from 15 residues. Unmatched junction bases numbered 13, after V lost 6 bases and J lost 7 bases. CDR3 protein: CASSPTGRSGHTQYF. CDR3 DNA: TGTGCCAGCAGCCCCACCGGGAGGTCAGGGCATACGCAGTATTTT.

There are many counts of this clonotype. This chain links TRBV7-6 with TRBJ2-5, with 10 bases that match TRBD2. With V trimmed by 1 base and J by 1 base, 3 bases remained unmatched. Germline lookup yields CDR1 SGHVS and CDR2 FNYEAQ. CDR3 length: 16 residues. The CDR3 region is CASSLGLAGVQETQYF. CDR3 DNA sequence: TGTGCCAGCAGCTTAGGGCTAGCGGGAGTCCAAGAGACCCAGTACTTC.

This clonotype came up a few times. CDR3 DNA sequence: TGTGCCAGCAGTGAGAAAGGAGGCACCTACAATGAGCAGTTCTTC. Translated, it gives CASSEKGGTYNEQFF. J is TRBJ2-1 and V is TRBV6-1; D perhaps matches TRBD2 (5 bases). The CDR3 runs to 15 residues. CDR1 is MNHNS and CDR2 is SASEGT in the germline V gene. With 3 bases removed from V and 2 bases from J, the gap between germline ends came to 11 bases.